This T cell receptor beta chain came from a study of blood T cells in healthy people across ages. Study context: Researchers report that template switching captured about one barcoded beta molecule per two T cells.

Extraction yielded at least 6 micrograms of total RNA per sample. This CDR3 is 13 amino acids long. Germline V gene data show CDR1 as SGHAT and CDR2 as FQNNGV. V lost 4 bases and J 7 bases, leaving 14 bases between the germline ends. Using a J-beta primer mix together with a sample-barcoded 5' primer, a second PCR was run for roughly 6 to 11 cycles. Every sample gave at least 3 million paired-end reads containing CDR3. TCRdb processed the 5' RACE reads anew with MiXCR; each CDR3 protein has one entry. Among more than 650,000 distinct CDR3 sequences, about 53% were seen once, and the ten largest hold about 42%.

This chain connects TRBV11-2 to TRBJ2-7, with D possibly TRBD1 on 5 matching bases. Sequenced input: blood. This sequence was found in a man older than 75 in good health. The CDR3 spells CASSYRQNNEQYF. The CDR3 coding sequence is TGTGCCAGCAGCTACCGACAGAACAATGAGCAGTACTTC.